The 24 T cell receptor beta chains below come from one sample, sequenced in a study of sequential checkpoint blockade in melanoma. Sequenced by immunoSEQ multiplex PCR; TCRdb stores in-frame clones only, minus some. Of more than 11,000 clones listed, approximately 52% were seen once; the top ten hold around 16%. Treatment meaning: randomized to nivolumab then ipilimumab (arm A) or the reverse (arm B). Material: CD8+ T cells sorted from blood (inferred from file names), obtained from a patient given nivolumab and ipilimumab in sequence. The receptors were sampled from a human donor with melanoma.

This chain uses TRBV2 with TRBJ2-2; D possibly corresponds to TRBD1 (5 bases). This CDR3 spans 16 amino acids. Germline CDR1 is SNHLY and CDR2 is FYNNEI. Trimming shortened V by 3 bases and J by 0 bases, and 11 bases separated the two germline ends. The CDR3 region is CASSESAGSNTGELFF. CDR3 DNA sequence: TGTGCCAGCAGTGAGAGCGCAGGGTCGAACACCGGGGAGCTGTTTTTT.

V and J are TRBV27 and TRBJ1-6; TRBD1 agrees at 7 bases. V shed 7 bases and J 2 bases; nucleotides not matched to a gene: 2. CDR3 length: 14 amino acids. Germline V lookup: CDR1 MNHEY, CDR2 SMNVEV (reference sequence). The CDR3 DNA reads as TGTGCCAGCAAGGGGGCAGCCTATAATTCACCCCTCCACTTT. This codes for CASKGAAYNSPLHF.

This clone has a handful of counts. The chain combines TRBV11-2 with TRBJ2-7, with D tentatively TRBD1 (5 bases). Trimming removed 4 bases at V and 2 bases at J, with 12 bases between. This CDR3 has 14 amino acids. Germline CDR1 SGHAT, CDR2 FQNNGV. CDR3 in DNA: TGTGCCAGCAGCTCAGGGATGTGGCCCTACGAGCAGTACTTC. Protein product: CASSSGMWPYEQYF. The variable domain in full, with the rest retrieved from reference TRBV11-2 and TRBJ2-7, is EAGVAQSPRYKIIEKRQSVAFWCNPISGHATLYWYQQILGQGPKLLIQFQNNGVVDDSQLPKDRFSAERLKGVDSTLKIQPAKLEDSAVYLCASSSGMWPYEQYFGPGTRLTVT.

There are a few counts of this clone. V gene TRBV5-5 combines with J gene TRBJ2-2; no clear D. Germline V CDR1 and CDR2: SGHKS, YYEKEE (reference sequence). With 0 bases removed from V and 5 bases from J, the gap between germline ends came to 5 bases. The CDR3 is made up of 13 amino acids. CDR3 bases: TGTGCCAGCAGCTTGGCTGAGACCGGGGAGCTGTTTTTT. The encoded protein is CASSLAETGELFF.

This clone was recorded only once. This rearrangement joins TRBV19 to TRBJ2-7, with 7 nucleotides matching TRBD2. The V segment lost 3 bases and the J segment 3 bases; nucleotides outside the gene matches: 8. Germline CDR1 is LNHDA and CDR2 is SQIVND (reference sequence). The CDR3 runs to 15 residues. CDR3: CASSILGLGDYEQYF. The CDR3, as DNA: TGTGCCAGTAGTATCCTAGGACTAGGGGACTACGAGCAGTACTTC.

The chain carries TRBV7-6 and TRBJ2-5; 14 nucleotides match TRBD2. V was pared by 5 bases and J by 2 bases, with 4 bases of the junction left unmatched. This CDR3 is 16 amino acids long. The V gene's germline CDR1 is SGHVS and CDR2 FNYEAQ. The CDR3 nucleotides are TGTGCCAGCAGCCTGGGACTAGCGGGGGAACAAGAGACCCAGTACTTC. Amino acid sequence: CASSLGLAGEQETQYF. The complete variable domain, with remaining parts taken from reference TRBV7-6 and TRBJ2-5, reads GAGVSQSPRYKVTKRGQDVALRCDPISGHVSLYWYRQALGQGPEFLTYFNYEAQQDKSGLPNDRFSAERPEGSISTLTIQRTEQRDSAMYRCASSLGLAGEQETQYFGPGTRLLVL.

The rearrangement joins TRBV6-4 to TRBJ2-1; 9 bases map to TRBD2. This CDR3 has 15 residues. V was pared by 10 bases and J by 6 bases, with 13 bases of the junction left unmatched. Germline lookup yields CDR1 MRHNA and CDR2 SNTAGT. For the CDR3, the DNA is TGTGCCACCGCAGCGCTAGCGGGAATCTCCAATGAGCAGTTCTTC. Translation gives CATAALAGISNEQFF.

About this clone: The junction does not match germline at one end; this may be a read error. The chain links TRBV5-1 to TRBJ2-5, with D unclear. Looked up from germline, CDR1 is SGHRS and CDR2 is YFSETQ. The CDR3 runs to 15 residues. CDR3 bases: TGCGCCAGCGGCTTGTATCCGGGTTTGGCGGAGACCCAGTACTTC. This gives the protein CASGLYPGLAETQYF. Variable domain in full (rest from reference TRBV5-1 and TRBJ2-5): KAGVTQTPRYLIKTRGQQVTLSCSPISGHRSVSWYQQTPGQGLQFLFEYFSETQRNKGNFPGRFSGRQFSNSRSEMNVSTLELGDSALYLCASGLYPGLAETQYFGPGTRLLVL.

The rearrangement joins TRBV5-4 to TRBJ2-3; 8 bases line up with TRBD2. V was clipped by 3 bases and J by 2 bases; unmatched bases: 11. Germline V gene data show CDR1 as SGHNT and CDR2 as YYREEE (reference sequence). This CDR3 spans 17 amino acids. The chain's CDR3 is CASSWGAGGGYTDTQYF. The CDR3, as DNA: TGTGCCAGCAGCTGGGGGGCTGGCGGGGGGTACACAGATACGCAGTATTTT.

This clone has a handful of counts. The chain uses TRBV9 and TRBJ1-1, with D hard to call. CDR3 size: 16 residues. Trimming took 2 bases from V and 5 from J, leaving 19 bases between them. CDR1 is SGDLS, CDR2 YYNGEE, per germline. The CDR3 reads CASSVSGGWEDTEAFF. CDR3 bases: TGTGCCAGCAGCGTGTCAGGAGGGTGGGAGGATACTGAAGCTTTCTTT. Looking up the rest from reference TRBV9 and TRBJ1-1 gives the full variable domain: DSGVTQTPKHLITATGQRVTLRCSPRSGDLSVYWYQQSLDQGLQFLIQYYNGEERAKGNILERFSAQQFPDLHSELNLSSLELGDSALYFCASSVSGGWEDTEAFFGQGTRLTVV.

The V gene is TRBV6-6, the J gene TRBJ2-7; D is unresolved. V was trimmed by 2 bases and J by 5 bases, leaving 7 bases between them. This CDR3 contains 12 residues. Germline values: CDR1 MNHNY, CDR2 SVGAGI (reference sequence). The CDR3 DNA follows: TGTGCCAGCAGTTACGCTGGAGACGAGCAGTACTTC. Its protein is CASSYAGDEQYF.

This clone has a handful of counts. V is TRBV6-1 and J is TRBJ2-7; 10 bases agree with TRBD1. Trimming cost V 5 bases and J 3 bases; bases outside gene matches: 7. From germline, CDR1 is MNHNS and CDR2 SASEGT. This CDR3 region has 15 residues. CDR3 DNA sequence: TGTGCCAGCAGTCCGGGGACAGGGGAAGGCTACGAGCAGTACTTC. As protein: CASSPGTGEGYEQYF.

The rearrangement links TRBV11-2 to TRBJ1-1; no clear D gene. V lost 1 base and J 0 bases, leaving 6 bases between the germline ends. The CDR3 runs to 14 residues. CDR1 and CDR2 (germline): SGHAT, FQNNGV. The CDR3 nucleotides read TGTGCCAGCAGCTTAGGGCAGTTGAACACTGAAGCTTTCTTT. This sequence encodes CASSLGQLNTEAFF.

This clone was observed a few times. This chain connects TRBV11-3 to TRBJ2-7; tentatively, D is TRBD1 (5 bases). The CDR3 spans 15 residues. The V end lost 4 bases, the J end lost 1 base, and 14 bases lay between the germline ends. Germline assignment: CDR1 SGHNT and CDR2 YENEEA. CDR3 bases: TGTGCCAGCAGCTCCCGAACAGGCAAATCCTACGAGCAGTACTTC. It translates to CASSSRTGKSYEQYF.

The gene calls are TRBV11-2 and TRBJ2-2; 8 bases are shared with TRBD1. The CDR3 sequence is 16 residues long. The germline V gene has CDR1 SGHAT and CDR2 FQNNGV. Trimming at V came to 5 bases and at J to 0 bases, leaving 5 bases not matched to a gene. The CDR3, as DNA: TGTGCCAGCAGCACAACAGGGGGAGCGAACACCGGGGAGCTGTTTTTT. Its translation is CASSTTGGANTGELFF.

This clone was counted between two and nine times. The CDR3 loop reads CASSLGTGVGYGYTF. The CDR3, as DNA: TGTGCCAGCAGCCTCGGGACAGGGGTTGGCTATGGCTACACCTTC. This chain links TRBV7-9 with TRBJ1-2, with 10 bases identical to TRBD1. This CDR3 is built from 15 residues. The V gene end was trimmed by 5 bases and the J gene end by 4 bases; junction bases not matched to a gene: 7. Germline CDR1 and CDR2: SEHNR and FQNEAQ (reference sequence). Full variable domain (remainder filled in from reference TRBV7-9 and TRBJ1-2): DTGVSQNPRHKITKRGQNVTFRCDPISEHNRLYWYRQTLGQGPEFLTYFQNEAQLEKSRLLSDRFSAERPKGSFSTLEIQRTEQGDSAMYLCASSLGTGVGYGYTFGSGTRLTVV.

The chain couples TRBV30 to TRBJ1-1, with D possibly being TRBD1 (5 bases). In germline, CDR1 is GTSNPN, CDR2 SVGIG (reference sequence). The CDR3 loop spans 12 amino acids. Deletions cut 5 bases from V and 3 bases from J, with 10 bases between. CDR3 DNA: TGTGCCTGGGAAGGGGTATACACTGAAGCTTTCTTT. Translating it yields CAWEGVYTEAFF.

The V and J genes are TRBV7-8 and TRBJ1-2; TRBD1 matches at 11 bases. The CDR3 runs to 15 residues. The V segment lost 4 bases and the J segment 6 bases; nucleotides outside the gene matches: 7. Germline V gives CDR1 SGHVS, CDR2 FQNEAQ. CDR3 in amino acids: CASSSDRTGGDGYTF. The CDR3 bases are TGTGCCAGCAGCTCTGACAGGACAGGGGGCGATGGCTACACCTTC.

The chain carries TRBV2 and TRBJ2-3, with 8 positions matching TRBD2. Trimming took 6 bases from V and 4 from J; bases not matched to a gene: 6. In germline, CDR1 is SNHLY, CDR2 FYNNEI. This CDR3 spans 14 amino acids. CDR3 in DNA: TGTGCCAGCAGAGAACGGGGACTAGCAGATACGCAGTATTTT. Amino acids: CASRERGLADTQYF.

This clone came up a few times. The chain links TRBV28 to TRBJ2-3, with D uncertain. Trimming removed 4 bases at V and 2 bases at J, with 19 bases between. Germline CDR1 is MDHEN and CDR2 is SYDVKM. The CDR3 loop spans 17 amino acids. The CDR3 nucleotides are TGTGCCAGCAGTTCAGGAAGCCGTTGGGTTTTCACAGATACGCAGTATTTT. Amino acids: CASSSGSRWVFTDTQYF.

The V call is TRBV5-5, the J call TRBJ2-1; the D gene is possibly TRBD2 (5 bases). The germline CDR1 and CDR2 sequences are SGHKS and YYEKEE (reference sequence). V was shortened by 1 base and J by 4 bases, with 12 bases between the two germline ends. The CDR3 has 15 amino acids. The CDR3 bases are TGTGCCAGCAGCTTGCCTGGACTGGCATACAATGAGCAGTTCTTC. Translating gives CASSLPGLAYNEQFF.

The gene calls are TRBV19 and TRBJ1-2; tentative D call: TRBD1 (6 bases). V was cut by 5 bases and J by 8 bases, with 9 bases left in between. Germline CDR1 and CDR2: LNHDA and SQIVND (reference sequence). The CDR3 is 11 residues long. The CDR3 region has the DNA TGTGCCAGTAGTGGGACAAGGGGCTACACCTTC. It encodes CASSGTRGYTF.

The sample holds a few counts of this clone. The chain uses TRBV5-4 and TRBJ2-5, with 8 bases matching TRBD2. The V segment lost 4 bases and the J segment 2 bases; nucleotides outside the gene matches: 7. Per the germline V gene, CDR1 is SGHNT and CDR2 is YYREEE (reference sequence). CDR3 length: 15 residues. CDR3 in amino acids: CASSGRGGQQETQYF. Here the CDR3 DNA reads TGTGCCAGCAGCGGTCGGGGGGGTCAGCAAGAGACCCAGTACTTC.

The chain couples TRBV7-9 to TRBJ1-2; tentatively, D is TRBD1 (6 bases). Germline V CDR1 and CDR2: SEHNR, FQNEAQ (reference sequence). Between the trimmed V and J ends, which lost 5 bases and 0 bases, there was a span of 10 bases. CDR3 length: 14 amino acids. The CDR3 sequence is CASSPGETNYGYTF. CDR3 nucleotides: TGTGCCAGCAGCCCAGGGGAGACTAACTATGGCTACACCTTC.